This TCR beta chain was profiled in a study of identical twins (dated by TCRdb to between 2015 and 2016). Turning to the overall study: The study deep-sequenced TCR alpha and beta repertoires from monozygotic twins, unrelated adults of various ages and cord blood to test whether fetal clonotypes persist. Replicate twin experiments were performed at different times using different library preparation protocols to rule out contamination.

Receptor amplification or capture employed 5' RACE. Sequencing took place on an Illumina HiSeq 2000. Template switching introduced a universal primer binding site; the final cDNA contained a unique molecular identifier, enabling accurate counting of TCR cDNA molecules. First-strand cDNA for TCR alpha and beta chains was synthesized from specific primers in the conserved constant-segment region. Each cDNA library was double barcoded, with a SMART-Mk sample barcode plus Illumina barcodes, to control for contamination. TruSeq adapter sequences, together with Illumina sample barcodes, were added in two successive PCR steps. TCR alpha and beta cDNA libraries were sequenced on the Illumina HiSeq platform with custom primers. The paper's processing steps were these. MiGEC was used to process raw reads and extract unique molecular identifiers, and MiXCR was used to find CDR3 positions. Recombination models were inferred per individual with the repgenHMM and IGoR tools using an EM algorithm. Shared clonotype analysis was performed with the tcR package in R, normalizing sharing by the product of cloneset sizes. To study raw recombination free of thymic and clonal selection effects, out-of-frame nonproductive sequences were analyzed. TCRdb reprocessing: public reads trimmed at Q25 with fastp, clones called with MiXCR, in-frame beta chains kept. Duplicate CDR3 protein sequences are folded into a single record with the most common DNA and genes. The V and J calls were determined by TCRdb, not by the authors. The table for this sample lists some 1,600,000 distinct CDR3 sequences; about 31% of them were counted only once. The top ten constitute about 0.27% of the sample.

Every donor in the study was a healthy Caucasian. Only a few counts were recorded for this clonotype. It has no known antigen specificity. No clone much larger than this one lies a single base away; base qualities are absent. General findings and caveats noted by the study authors: A weaker excess of twin sharing was found in beta out-of-frame sequences because the signal-to-noise ratio was lowered by fewer shared sequences. Because the same donors could not be followed over many years, conclusions were based on cross-sectional statistical analysis. Compared with coincidental sharing between unrelated individuals, out-of-frame TCR alpha sequences shared between twins showed an excess of sequences with low generation probability. In monozygotic twins, out-of-frame TCR alpha sharing was systematically underestimated by recombination models, although the models agreed with sharing between unrelated individuals. Invariant T cells such as MAIT and iNKT could partly confound zero-insertion analyses, although diverse VJ usage argued against such confounding for most clonotypes. Abundant cord blood beta clonotypes had fewer insertions, young adult naive repertoires showed a similar but weaker trend, and memory repertoires showed no such trend.

The germline V gene (reference sequence) yields LGHDT for CDR1 and YNNKEL for CDR2. From the cysteine up to the phenylalanine, the CDR3 has a length of 11 residues. The retained sequence is limited to the CDR3, 33 bases, with the frame set at the first base. V and J are truncated by 11 bases and 5 bases respectively, leaving an intervening sequence of 12 bases. The receptor's source is a newborn girl in good health. The rearrangement combines TRBV3-1 with TRBJ1-1; no D gene is confidently identified. Material: cord blood. The nucleotide sequence reads TGTGCCGTGGCGACCGGAACTGAAGCTTTCTTT. This translates into CAVATGTEAFF.